The 2 T cell receptor beta chains listed next were all sequenced from one sample in a study of TIL therapy for anti-PD-1-resistant metastatic lung cancer. The immunoSEQ assay was v3. This table comes from immunoSEQ multiplex PCR, and its TCRdb copy is limited to in-frame clones, with some not included. This table has tens of thousands of clones, around 81% appearing once. Time point denoted: pre-treatment sample, taken before nivolumab and TIL therapy. The source was blood, collected at baseline. The receptors originated from a person between 25 and 79 years old with non-small cell lung cancer.

This rearrangement joins TRBV5-4 to TRBJ1-2; D unresolved. Looked up from germline, CDR1 is SGHNT and CDR2 is YYREEE (reference sequence). CDR3 length: 15 residues. Trimming stripped 2 bases from V and 5 bases from J, with 16 bases between. The DNA of the CDR3 is TGTGCCAGCAGCTTAAGTAGCCTCACGAAATATGGCTACACCTTC. Translation: CASSLSSLTKYGYTF.

The chain joins TRBV11-3 to TRBJ2-2; 8 nucleotides agree with TRBD1. Germline assignment: CDR1 SGHNT and CDR2 YENEEA. The CDR3 sequence is 16 residues long. The trim removed 2 bases at V and 2 bases at J, leaving 4 bases unmatched. DNA of the CDR3: TGTGCCAGCAGCTTACGGACAGGGCGAAACACCGGGGAGCTGTTTTTT. Its protein product is CASSLRTGRNTGELFF.